A selection of T cell receptor beta chains follows, all from one sample in a study of shared clonotypes between healthy human individuals. Sequencing was performed with immunoSEQ multiplex PCR; in TCRdb, only in-frame clones are kept and a portion is missing. This table has about 2.1 million clones, 93% appearing once. The source material was naive CD8+ T cells from PBMCs. These receptors were collected from a man between 18 and 29 years old in good health. Some clones in this sample may be carry-over from other donors' samples. Each CDR3 is given with its conserved first and last residue. A D gene is named only where the DNA matches it firmly. Clone sizes are given selectively: once, few, many, or a class where the clone is expanded.

d_gene	v_gene	abundance	j_gene	CDR3aa	CDR3nt
TRBD2	TRBV11-2	-	TRBJ2-1	CASSLGGDFSYNEQFF	TGTGCCAGCAGCTTGGGAGGGGACTTCTCCTACAATGAGCAGTTCTTC
TRBD2	TRBV12-5	-	TRBJ2-2	CASGFSARLAGVDGELFF	TGTGCTAGTGGCTTTTCGGCCCGCCTAGCGGGAGTCGACGGGGAGCTGTTTTTT
-	TRBV28	-	TRBJ2-1	CASSFLPYNEQFF	TGTGCCAGCAGTTTTCTTCCCTACAATGAGCAGTTCTTC
TRBD1	TRBV9	few	TRBJ1-1	CASSTRTGLNTEAFF	TGTGCCAGCAGCACCCGGACAGGCCTGAACACTGAAGCTTTCTTT
TRBD1	TRBV7-2	-	TRBJ2-7	CASGGQLGDEQYF	TGTGCCAGCGGGGGACAGTTGGGCGACGAGCAGTACTTC
-	TRBV21-1	-	TRBJ2-3	CASSATPGDTQYF	TGTGCCAGCAGCGCCACACCAGGGGATACGCAGTATTTT
-	TRBV7-9	-	TRBJ2-4	CASSSLGGAIQYF	TGTGCCAGCAGCTCCCTCGGTGGGGCCATTCAGTACTTC
-	TRBV5-1	-	TRBJ2-1	CASSRARNEQFF	TGCGCCAGCAGCAGGGCAAGGAATGAGCAGTTCTTC
TRBD2	TRBV28	-	TRBJ2-1	CASSNRTSRLSYEQFF	TGTGCCAGCAGTAATCGGACTAGTCGTCTCTCTTATGAGCAGTTCTTC
-	TRBV6-5	-	TRBJ2-7	CASSYGVHSYEQYF	TGTGCCAGCAGTTATGGGGTACACTCCTACGAGCAGTACTTC
-	TRBV5-1	-	TRBJ2-7	CASSATVSYEQYF	TGCGCCAGCAGCGCGACAGTCTCCTACGAGCAGTACTTC
TRBD2	TRBV4-1	-	TRBJ2-1	CASSQEPRLAGGTQVGQFF	TGCGCCAGCAGCCAAGAACCCAGGTTAGCGGGAGGGACTCAGGTTGGGCAGTTCTTC
-	TRBV7-8	-	TRBJ2-1	CASSLTGEVNEQFF	TGTGCCAGCAGCTTAACGGGAGAGGTCAATGAGCAGTTCTTC
TRBD1	TRBV2	-	TRBJ1-2	CASTPRTGDGYTF	TGTGCCAGCACCCCAAGGACAGGGGACGGCTACACCTTC
TRBD2	TRBV4-3	-	TRBJ2-3	CASSQGLAGGTDTQYF	TGCGCCAGCAGCCAGGGACTAGCGGGGGGGACAGATACGCAGTATTTT
TRBD2	TRBV27	-	TRBJ2-7	CASSGLAGVGEQYF	TGTGCCAGCAGCGGACTAGCGGGAGTCGGGGAGCAGTACTTC
TRBD2	TRBV27	-	TRBJ2-5	CASSLFGSGGQETQYF	TGTGCCAGCAGTTTATTCGGTAGCGGGGGCCAAGAGACCCAGTACTTC
TRBD2	TRBV5-4	-	TRBJ2-7	CASTEGGGLAKAREQYF	TGTGCCAGCACTGAGGGGGGCGGACTAGCGAAGGCCCGCGAGCAGTACTTC
TRBD2	TRBV10-1	-	TRBJ2-7	CASSEGIPGTGGSSYEQYF	TGCGCCAGCAGTGAGGGAATACCTGGCACGGGAGGGAGCTCCTACGAGCAGTACTTC
-	TRBV25-1	-	TRBJ1-4	CASGRPGTNEKLFF	TGTGCCAGCGGACGCCCGGGGACTAATGAAAAACTGTTTTTT
-	TRBV9	-	TRBJ2-5	CASSTRGLQETQYF	TGTGCCAGCTCGACCCGGGGGCTGCAAGAGACCCAGTACTTC
TRBD2	TRBV18	-	TRBJ2-2	CASSPPRVSGRNTGELFF	TGTGCCAGCTCACCACCCCGGGTTAGCGGGAGGAACACCGGGGAGCTGTTTTTT
-	TRBV19	-	TRBJ1-5	CASSFENQPQHF	TGTGCCAGTAGTTTTGAAAATCAGCCCCAGCATTTT
-	TRBV27	-	TRBJ1-5	CASSLYPGDQPQHF	TGTGCCAGCAGTTTATATCCAGGGGATCAGCCCCAGCATTTT
TRBD1	TRBV7-6	-	TRBJ2-7	CASSLAGTGSYEQYF	TGTGCCAGCAGCTTAGCCGGGACAGGGTCCTACGAGCAGTACTTC
-	TRBV15	-	TRBJ2-7	CATSRLAPNTYEQYF	TGTGCCACCAGCAGACTAGCGCCGAACACCTACGAGCAGTACTTC
TRBD2	TRBV28	-	TRBJ2-3	CASIKGLATDTQYF	TGTGCCAGCATAAAGGGACTAGCAACAGATACGCAGTATTTT
-	TRBV7-9	few	TRBJ1-1	CASSFPRAGAEAFF	TGTGCCAGCAGCTTCCCCCGGGCGGGAGCTGAAGCTTTCTTT
-	TRBV28	-	TRBJ1-2	CASSFHSANYGYTF	TGTGCCAGCAGTTTTCATTCCGCTAACTATGGCTACACCTTC
TRBD2	TRBV6-1	-	TRBJ2-1	CAGTSGSNEQFF	TGTGCTGGGACTAGCGGGAGCAATGAGCAGTTCTTC
TRBD1	TRBV27	-	TRBJ2-7	CASSPSTGESGYEQYF	TGTGCCAGCAGTCCCTCAACAGGGGAATCTGGGTACGAGCAGTACTTC